This passage covers 22 T cell receptor beta chains from one sample sequenced in a study of T cells in tuberculosis. Using immunoSEQ multiplex PCR, the repertoire was profiled, and TCRdb retains in-frame clones only, with some absent. Seen here are roughly 19,000 clones, around 89% observed once, and the top ten hold approximately 14%. The source material was PBMCs. The receptors derive from a donor aged 10 to 29 with latent tuberculosis or without tuberculosis infection.

The chain employs TRBV10-3 and TRBJ1-5, with D perhaps matching TRBD1 (5 bases). Between the trimmed V and J ends, which lost 6 bases and 3 bases, there was a span of 12 bases. Looked up from germline, CDR1 is ENHRY and CDR2 is SYGVKD. The CDR3 extends over 14 amino acids. As DNA, the CDR3 is TGTGCCATCAGAGACGAAGGGGTCAATCAGCCCCAGCATTTT. This codes for CAIRDEGVNQPQHF.

The V and J genes are TRBV14 and TRBJ2-6; weak D call: TRBD2 (6 bases). The V gene lost 5 bases and the J gene lost 3 bases, with 8 bases spanning the gap. This CDR3 is 14 amino acids long. CDR1 and CDR2 from the germline V gene are SGHDN and FVKESK. CDR3 DNA: TGTGCCAGCAGCGGAGGGGTTGGGGCCAACGTCCTGACTTTC. Its translation is CASSGGVGANVLTF.

J is TRBJ1-5 and V is TRBV4-1, with D hard to call. The V and J ends lost 1 base and 4 bases respectively, with 14 bases between them. This CDR3 has 16 amino acids. Germline V CDR1 and CDR2: MGHRA, YSYEKL. The CDR3 DNA follows: TGCGCCAGCAGCCAAGGATTGCGAAGTAGTAATCAGCCCCAGCATTTT. Encoded protein: CASSQGLRSSNQPQHF.

The V and J genes are TRBV19 and TRBJ1-5, with 7 bases identical to TRBD1. Germline lookup yields CDR1 LNHDA and CDR2 SQIVND (reference sequence). The trim removed 6 bases at V and 2 bases at J, leaving 7 bases unmatched. The CDR3 has 15 amino acids. CDR3 DNA: TGTGCCAGTAGCGGACTGGACAGGCGCAATCAGCCCCAGCATTTT. It specifies CASSGLDRRNQPQHF.

This clone was picked up one time. This chain joins TRBV11-2 and TRBJ1-6; 7 bases fit TRBD1. This CDR3 has 15 amino acids. J was trimmed by 10 bases and V by 0 bases; bases with no gene match: 6. CDR1 is SGHAT and CDR2 is FQNNGV in the germline V gene. The CDR3 reads CASSLDRQGHSPLHF. CDR3 DNA: TGTGCCAGCAGCTTAGATCGACAGGGCCACTCACCCCTCCACTTT.

This chain uses TRBV23-1 with TRBJ1-4; 10 bases are a match to TRBD1. TRBV23-1 is treated as an ORF (open reading frame) with a function not yet certain. Germline trimming cut 4 bases from V and 8 bases from J; bases unmatched to any gene: 13. The CDR3 sequence is 17 residues long. The CDR3 DNA sequence: TGCGCCAGCAGTCCCCCTCCCGACAGGGGGCGGTGGGAAAAACTGTTTTTT. It yields the protein CASSPPPDRGRWEKLFF.

J is TRBJ2-7 and V is TRBV5-6; 7 bases align to TRBD1. J gave up 2 bases and V 4 bases, and 6 bases lay outside the gene matches. Per the germline V gene, CDR1 is SGHDT and CDR2 is YYEEEE. The CDR3 spans 14 residues. The CDR3 spells CASSPTGSPYEQYF. CDR3 sequence (DNA): TGTGCCAGCAGCCCGACAGGGTCCCCCTACGAGCAGTACTTC.

DNA for the CDR3: TGTGCCAGCAGTGACCAGGGGGCGAACTATGGCTACACCTTC. It specifies CASSDQGANYGYTF. The chain recombines TRBV2 with TRBJ1-2; 8 positions agree with TRBD1. CDR3 length: 14 residues. Looked up from germline, CDR1 is SNHLY and CDR2 is FYNNEI. Trimming removed 3 bases from V and 2 bases from J; junction bases left unmatched: 2.

The chain has TRBV27 and TRBJ1-2; 7 bases map to TRBD1. V lost 3 bases, J lost 8 bases, and 18 bases stayed unmatched. This CDR3 region has 17 residues. Germline V CDR1 and CDR2: MNHEY, SMNVEV (reference sequence). CDR3 amino acids: CASSLEQGDLRLGGYTF. The CDR3 DNA follows: TGTGCCAGCAGTTTGGAGCAGGGGGATCTCAGGTTGGGAGGCTACACCTTC.

The genes are TRBV7-2 and TRBJ1-5; 9 bases fit TRBD1. V lost 5 bases, J lost 1 base, and 3 bases stayed unmatched. Germline V CDR1 and CDR2: SGHTA, FQGNSA. The CDR3 length is 15 residues. The CDR3 DNA sequence: TGTGCCAGCAGCCTACAGGGGGCAAGCAATCAGCCCCAGCATTTT. It is translated as CASSLQGASNQPQHF.

The chain is built from TRBV9 and TRBJ1-2; TRBD1 is a possible D gene (5 bases). The V gene's germline CDR1 is SGDLS and CDR2 YYNGEE. The CDR3 contains 15 residues. Trimming cost V 4 bases and J 0 bases, with 13 bases left between them. Here the CDR3 reads CASSSRGGANYGYTF. The CDR3 nucleotides read TGTGCCAGCAGCTCCCGGGGGGGGGCTAACTATGGCTACACCTTC.

The chain recombines TRBV7-2 with TRBJ1-6; 8 nucleotides line up with TRBD1. Unmatched junction bases numbered 12, after V lost 7 bases and J lost 7 bases. This CDR3 has 16 amino acids. From germline, CDR1 is SGHTA and CDR2 FQGNSA. CDR3 region: CASNPGQGLRNSPLHF. The CDR3 DNA sequence: TGTGCCAGCAACCCCGGACAGGGCCTACGGAATTCACCCCTCCACTTT.

J is TRBJ1-3 and V is TRBV7-6; no firm D call. This CDR3 comprises 13 residues. The V gene's germline CDR1 is SGHVS and CDR2 FNYEAQ. V shed 1 base and J shed 4 bases, with 5 bases lying between them. CDR3 sequence (DNA): TGTGCCAGCAGCTTAGAAGAGGGAAACACCATATATTTT. Translated: CASSLEEGNTIYF.

The V and J genes are TRBV9 and TRBJ2-1, with 7 bases aligning to TRBD1. CDR1 SGDLS and CDR2 YYNGEE come from the germline V gene. Trimming cost V 5 bases and J 6 bases; bases outside gene matches: 2. This CDR3 comprises 12 residues. The CDR3 coding sequence is TGTGCCAGCAGGGGACAGACCAATGAGCAGTTCTTC. It codes for CASRGQTNEQFF.

This chain joins TRBV18 and TRBJ2-2, with D perhaps TRBD1 (6 bases). Germline V CDR1 and CDR2: KGHSH, LQKENI. The CDR3 loop spans 15 amino acids. The V gene lost 6 bases and the J gene lost 2 bases, with 13 bases spanning the gap. The CDR3 sequence: CASSQRTANTGELFF. In DNA, the CDR3 is TGTGCCAGCTCTCAGAGGACAGCTAACACCGGGGAGCTGTTTTTT.

V and J are TRBV5-1 and TRBJ2-1; 10 nucleotides align to TRBD2. The CDR3 extends over 15 amino acids. Germline CDR1 reads SGHRS; CDR2 reads YFSETQ. With 4 bases clipped from V and 4 bases from J, the junction kept 5 bases outside the gene matches. The CDR3, as DNA: TGCGCCAGCAGCGGTAGCGGGGGGTCTTACAATGAGCAGTTCTTC. This codes for CASSGSGGSYNEQFF.

This clone was recorded a few times. This sequence joins TRBV5-6 and TRBJ1-2; TRBD1 matches at 9 bases. With V trimmed by 4 bases and J by 8 bases, 6 bases remained unmatched. The CDR3 totals 13 residues. The germline gives CDR1 SGHDT, CDR2 YYEEEE. CDR3 residues: CASSLGQGGGYTF. CDR3 DNA: TGTGCCAGCAGCCTGGGACAGGGCGGAGGCTACACCTTC. Together with reference TRBV5-6 and TRBJ1-2, the CDR3 gives the full variable domain: DAGVTQSPTHLIKTRGQQVTLRCSPKSGHDTVSWYQQALGQGPQFIFQYYEEEERQRGNFPDRFSGHQFPNYSSELNVNALLLGDSALYLCASSLGQGGGYTFGSGTRLTVV.

This chain uses TRBV4-2 with TRBJ2-1; D is unresolved. V was pared by 1 base and J by 4 bases, with 11 bases between. CDR1 is LGHNA, CDR2 YNFKEQ, per germline. The CDR3 loop spans 15 amino acids. CDR3 nucleotides: TGTGCCAGCAGCCAAGGGCAGGCCGTGTACAATGAGCAGTTCTTC. This translates into CASSQGQAVYNEQFF.

The chain joins TRBV5-6 to TRBJ1-2; TRBD1 matches at 12 bases. The ends lost 5 bases at V and 3 bases at J; junction bases unmatched: 5. The CDR3 has 15 amino acids. Germline lookup yields CDR1 SGHDT and CDR2 YYEEEE. The CDR3 coding sequence is TGTGCCAGCAGGCCGGGACAGGGGGCTTACTATGGCTACACCTTC. This encodes CASRPGQGAYYGYTF. Full variable domain (missing parts from reference TRBV5-6 and TRBJ1-2): DAGVTQSPTHLIKTRGQQVTLRCSPKSGHDTVSWYQQALGQGPQFIFQYYEEEERQRGNFPDRFSGHQFPNYSSELNVNALLLGDSALYLCASRPGQGAYYGYTFGSGTRLTVV.

V is TRBV27 and J is TRBJ1-1; 8 bases line up with TRBD1. The CDR3 consists of 17 residues. The germline V gene has CDR1 MNHEY and CDR2 SMNVEV (reference sequence). The V segment lost 2 bases and the J segment 6 bases; nucleotides outside the gene matches: 14. This chain's CDR3 is CASSLRTGSIQLSEAFF. Written as DNA, the CDR3 is TGTGCCAGCAGTTTACGGACAGGGTCCATCCAGTTGTCTGAAGCTTTCTTT.

In its sample, this clone was seen a few times. Here the CDR3 reads CASSAWSRGAEAFF. The CDR3 DNA reads TGTGCCAGCAGCGCCTGGAGCAGGGGCGCTGAAGCTTTCTTT. The chain has TRBV27 and TRBJ1-1, with TRBD1 as a possible D gene (6 bases). The CDR3 runs to 14 residues. Trimming shortened V by 6 bases and J by 6 bases, and 17 bases separated the two germline ends. Germline CDR1 and CDR2: MNHEY and SMNVEV (reference sequence).

The chain carries TRBV4-1 and TRBJ2-7, with TRBD1 identical over 7 bases. V shed 4 bases and J 4 bases; nucleotides not matched to a gene: 7. In germline, CDR1 is MGHRA, CDR2 YSYEKL. This CDR3 has 14 residues. CDR3 in amino acids: CASSRSTGKYEQYF. The CDR3 nucleotides are TGCGCCAGCAGCCGGTCGACAGGGAAGTACGAGCAGTACTTC.